This T cell receptor (beta chain) was sequenced during a study of control samples from healthy donors and cancer patients. CDR3 length equals 14 residues. V dropped 6 bases and J dropped 0 bases, with 9 bases sitting between them. CDR1 and CDR2 (germline): LNHDA, SQIVND (reference sequence). Assay: immunoSEQ multiplex PCR; the TCRdb copy retains only in-frame clones and omits some. The sample yields tens of thousands of clones, about 93% seen once. Source material: blood. This TCR came from a man aged 30 to 39 in good health. The rearrangement links TRBV19 to TRBJ2-1; no clear D gene. The CDR3: CASSPSSSYNEQFF. For the CDR3, the DNA is TGTGCCAGTAGCCCCTCGAGCTCCTACAATGAGCAGTTCTTC.